This T cell receptor beta chain was identified during a study of shared clonotypes between healthy human individuals. Germline V lookup: CDR1 LNHNV, CDR2 YYDKDF (reference sequence). The CDR3 has 18 amino acids. V was pared by 4 bases and J by 6 bases, with 18 bases of the junction left unmatched. Clones were read by immunoSEQ multiplex PCR, and TCRdb kept only the in-frame ones, dropping some. The repertoire holds 2 million to 2.5 million clones, with 93% as singletons. Sequenced: naive CD4+ T cells from PBMCs. The subset here: CD45RA+ positively selected. The rearrangement uses TRBV15 and TRBJ2-3; 8 bases are shared with TRBD2. The sequence came from a man between 18 and 29 years old in good health. Some clones in this sample may be carry-over from other donors' samples. The CDR3 bases are TGTGCCACCAGCAAAGCGGGGGCGGGAGTCGGGTTAGCCGATACGCAGTATTTT. This sequence encodes CATSKAGAGVGLADTQYF.